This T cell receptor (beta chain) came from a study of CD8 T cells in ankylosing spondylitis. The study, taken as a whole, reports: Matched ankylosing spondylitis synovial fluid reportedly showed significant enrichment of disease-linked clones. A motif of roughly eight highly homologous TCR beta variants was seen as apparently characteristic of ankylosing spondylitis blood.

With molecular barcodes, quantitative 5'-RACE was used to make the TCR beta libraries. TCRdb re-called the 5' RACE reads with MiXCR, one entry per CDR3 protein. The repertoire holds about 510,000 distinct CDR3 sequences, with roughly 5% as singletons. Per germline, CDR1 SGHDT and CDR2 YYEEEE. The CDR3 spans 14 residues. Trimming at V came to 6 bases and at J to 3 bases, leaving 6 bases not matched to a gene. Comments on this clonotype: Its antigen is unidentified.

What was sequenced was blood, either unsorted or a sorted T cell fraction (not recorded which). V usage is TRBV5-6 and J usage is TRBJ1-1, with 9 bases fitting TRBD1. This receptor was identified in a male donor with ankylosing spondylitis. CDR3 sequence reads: CASTGTGIDTEAFF. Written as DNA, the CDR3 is TGTGCCAGCACCGGGACAGGGATTGACACTGAAGCTTTCTTT.